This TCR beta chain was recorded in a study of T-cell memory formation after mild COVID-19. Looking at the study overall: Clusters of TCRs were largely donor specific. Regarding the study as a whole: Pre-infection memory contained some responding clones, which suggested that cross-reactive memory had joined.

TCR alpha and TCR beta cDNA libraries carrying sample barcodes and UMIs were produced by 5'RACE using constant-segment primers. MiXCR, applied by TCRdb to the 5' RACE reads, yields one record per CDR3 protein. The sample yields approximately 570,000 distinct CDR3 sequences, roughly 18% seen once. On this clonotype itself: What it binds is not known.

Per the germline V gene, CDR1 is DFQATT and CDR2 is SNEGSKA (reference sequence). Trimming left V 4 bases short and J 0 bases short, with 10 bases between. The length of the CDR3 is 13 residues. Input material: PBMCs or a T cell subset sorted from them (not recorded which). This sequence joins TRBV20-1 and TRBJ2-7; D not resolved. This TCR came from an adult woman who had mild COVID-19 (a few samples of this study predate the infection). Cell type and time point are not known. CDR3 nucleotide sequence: TGCAGTGCTATATTGATTAGCTCCTACGAGCAGTACTTC. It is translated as CSAILISSYEQYF.